This T cell receptor beta chain emerged from a study of graft-versus-host responses after intestinal transplantation. On the study more broadly: The study gave all recipients anti-thymocyte globulin induction, then tacrolimus and steroids for roughly 3 years.

As regards this clone: The antigen is not known.

Whole-study results and caveats: Maximum circulating GvH clone levels tracked with early post-transplant HvG decreases. Patients who carried graft-donor T cell macrochimerism also had high graft-versus-host to host-versus-graft clonal ratios in their allografts.

The CDR3 covers 12 residues. Trimming took off 4 bases at V and 5 bases at J, with 7 bases between the two ends. The germline V gene has CDR1 SGHDT and CDR2 YYEEEE. Here immunoSEQ multiplex PCR was the method, and the copy in TCRdb shows in-frame clones only, minus some. The sample carries around 67,000 clones, nearly 90% recorded once. This rearrangement joins TRBV5-6 to TRBJ2-1; no definite D call. This clonotype was sampled from a human donor who was the organ donor for an intestinal transplant. The sample in question was unstimulated CD8+ T cells sorted from spleen or lymph node cells, obtained before transplant. CDR3 coding DNA: TGTGCCAGCAGCGGGCTAAACAATGAGCAGTTCTTC. Protein sequence: CASSGLNNEQFF.